This T cell receptor beta chain was identified during a study of identical twins. Study results and limitations: Beta clonotypes that were abundant in cord blood contained fewer insertions, a pattern absent from memory repertoires. The conclusions drew on cross-sectional statistical analysis instead of tracking the same donors.

The V end was cut by 11 bases, the J end by 6 bases, with 14 bases between. Germline lookup yields CDR1 SNHLY and CDR2 FYNNEI. The CDR3 runs to 12 residues. TCRdb reprocessed the 5' RACE reads with MiXCR, giving one entry per CDR3 protein. The table records 450,000 or so distinct CDR3 sequences, more than 20% of them present only once. About this clonotype: What it binds is unknown.

The same specimen was also included in a second study, on T cells expressing NK-cell markers.

The sequenced sample was CD4+ T cells sorted from blood. The chain employs TRBV2 and TRBJ1-5; D is perhaps TRBD1 (6 bases). The receptor comes from a young woman in good health. The CDR3 coding sequence is TGTGCCGGGGGCCCTGCAGGTCAGCCCCAGCATTTT. Protein sequence: CAGGPAGQPQHF.